A selection of T cell receptor beta chains follows, all from one sample in a study of CD8 T cells in ankylosing spondylitis. TCRdb independently ran MiXCR on the 5' RACE reads; one entry per CDR3 protein. Of roughly 220,000 distinct CDR3 sequences in the sample, roughly 18% are singletons; the top ten hold about 42%. Input material: blood, either unsorted or a sorted T cell fraction (not recorded which). The receptors were gathered from a male donor with ankylosing spondylitis. The conserved cysteine and the conserved F or W are not part of the CDR3 here. The order of the fields is CDR3 length, J gene, V gene, CDR3 protein.

CDR3 length: 12; J gene: TRBJ2-3; V gene: TRBV7-8; CDR3 protein: ASSFGAFTDTQY
CDR3 length: 13; J gene: TRBJ2-5; V gene: TRBV12-3/TRBV12-4; CDR3 protein: ASSLEWGTRETQY
CDR3 length: 12; J gene: TRBJ2-7; V gene: TRBV29-1; CDR3 protein: SVEGGTGGNEQY
CDR3 length: 17; J gene: TRBJ2-5; V gene: TRBV28; CDR3 protein: ASSTWTSGRASIVGTQY
CDR3 length: 15; J gene: TRBJ2-2; V gene: TRBV20-1; CDR3 protein: SARDRFGQGLVGELF
CDR3 length: 16; J gene: TRBJ2-1; V gene: TRBV19; CDR3 protein: ASSIRLAGGLPYNEQF
CDR3 length: 14; J gene: TRBJ2-3; V gene: TRBV7-8; CDR3 protein: ASSLGGGTGLYTQY
CDR3 length: 8; J gene: TRBJ1-1; V gene: TRBV6-1; CDR3 protein: ASSEGTAF
CDR3 length: 14; J gene: TRBJ2-1; V gene: TRBV7-3; CDR3 protein: ASSLSSGGDYNEQF
CDR3 length: 11; J gene: TRBJ2-7; V gene: TRBV5-1; CDR3 protein: ASRLGVTYEQY
CDR3 length: 12; J gene: TRBJ2-5; V gene: TRBV6-1; CDR3 protein: ASSRGRGSETQY
CDR3 length: 11; J gene: TRBJ2-1; V gene: TRBV11-2; CDR3 protein: ASSSDRSGEQF
CDR3 length: 16; J gene: TRBJ2-1; V gene: TRBV4-3; CDR3 protein: ASSQEASGSISYNEQF
CDR3 length: 10; J gene: TRBJ1-1; V gene: TRBV12-3/TRBV12-4; CDR3 protein: ASAQWGTEAF
CDR3 length: 11; J gene: TRBJ2-7; V gene: TRBV12-3/TRBV12-4; CDR3 protein: ASSLGHLYEQY
CDR3 length: 13; J gene: TRBJ1-3; V gene: TRBV20-1; CDR3 protein: SARFRHNSGNTIY
CDR3 length: 15; J gene: TRBJ2-3; V gene: TRBV7-9; CDR3 protein: ASSVFSGTRDTDTQY
CDR3 length: 11; J gene: TRBJ2-7; V gene: TRBV29-1; CDR3 protein: SVLSSSSYEQY
CDR3 length: 16; J gene: TRBJ2-3; V gene: TRBV27; CDR3 protein: ASSLRPISGGHTDTQY
CDR3 length: 10; J gene: TRBJ1-1; V gene: TRBV6-2/TRBV6-3; CDR3 protein: ASSYPPTEAF
CDR3 length: 10; J gene: TRBJ2-7; V gene: TRBV29-1; CDR3 protein: SVGIMGHEQY
CDR3 length: 11; J gene: TRBJ2-5; V gene: TRBV10-3; CDR3 protein: AIRDSSQETQY
CDR3 length: 10; J gene: TRBJ1-3; V gene: TRBV19; CDR3 protein: ASTATGNTIY
CDR3 length: 12; J gene: TRBJ2-7; V gene: TRBV5-1; CDR3 protein: ASSWTGPDYEQY
CDR3 length: 11; J gene: TRBJ2-1; V gene: TRBV11-1; CDR3 protein: ASSLLEYNEQF
CDR3 length: 15; J gene: TRBJ2-3; V gene: TRBV4-2; CDR3 protein: ASSPRTSGGATDTQY
CDR3 length: 15; J gene: TRBJ2-3; V gene: TRBV11-2; CDR3 protein: ASSLTQTSALTDTQY
CDR3 length: 11; J gene: TRBJ2-1; V gene: TRBV12-3/TRBV12-4; CDR3 protein: ASSRTAYNEQF
CDR3 length: 13; J gene: TRBJ1-1; V gene: TRBV12-3/TRBV12-4; CDR3 protein: ASTRPQGLNTEAF
CDR3 length: 12; J gene: TRBJ1-4; V gene: TRBV4-2; CDR3 protein: ASSQGAGGEKLF
CDR3 length: 13; J gene: TRBJ2-1; V gene: TRBV3-1; CDR3 protein: ASSQGGVVYNEQF
CDR3 length: 17; J gene: TRBJ2-3; V gene: TRBV4-1; CDR3 protein: ASSQPALGLAGGTDTQY
CDR3 length: 15; J gene: TRBJ2-1; V gene: TRBV19; CDR3 protein: ASSSSLAGGLYNEQF
CDR3 length: 12; J gene: TRBJ1-1; V gene: TRBV19; CDR3 protein: ASSPMDRNTEAF
CDR3 length: 17; J gene: TRBJ2-3; V gene: TRBV5-1; CDR3 protein: ASSLEGVVGAFGTDTQY
CDR3 length: 11; J gene: TRBJ1-1; V gene: TRBV12-3/TRBV12-4; CDR3 protein: ASRGSGNTEAF
CDR3 length: 12; J gene: TRBJ1-2; V gene: TRBV7-9; CDR3 protein: ASSLPGAVGGYT
CDR3 length: 14; J gene: TRBJ2-3; V gene: TRBV7-6; CDR3 protein: ASSPRDRGRTDTQY
CDR3 length: 13; J gene: TRBJ1-2; V gene: TRBV4-1; CDR3 protein: ASSQGTPAVYGYT
CDR3 length: 13; J gene: TRBJ2-1; V gene: TRBV2; CDR3 protein: ASTVLAALGNEQF
CDR3 length: 11; J gene: TRBJ2-2; V gene: TRBV29-1; CDR3 protein: SARRANTGELF
CDR3 length: 13; J gene: TRBJ1-1; V gene: TRBV9; CDR3 protein: ASSASTVMNTEAF
CDR3 length: 12; J gene: TRBJ2-7; V gene: TRBV28; CDR3 protein: ASSLLAGSYEQY
CDR3 length: 13; J gene: TRBJ1-4; V gene: TRBV7-2; CDR3 protein: ASSLGPSTNEKLF
CDR3 length: 11; J gene: TRBJ2-7; V gene: TRBV7-8; CDR3 protein: ASSPASQYEQY
CDR3 length: 12; J gene: TRBJ1-5; V gene: TRBV7-2; CDR3 protein: ASSMEPPGQPQH
CDR3 length: 11; J gene: TRBJ2-7; V gene: TRBV6-2/TRBV6-3; CDR3 protein: ASSYAPSYEQY
CDR3 length: 13; J gene: TRBJ2-7; V gene: TRBV4-1; CDR3 protein: ASSQGSPVVYEQY
CDR3 length: 11; J gene: TRBJ2-1; V gene: TRBV5-6; CDR3 protein: ASSLTRYNEQF